The 10 T cell receptor beta chains presented below share a single source sample, sequenced in a study of cytomegalovirus exposure and HLA in healthy donors. 13 Jbeta primers and 60 Vbeta primers were used for the PCR. The protocol was immunoSEQ multiplex PCR, while the TCRdb copy is restricted to in-frame clones and leaves out a portion. The profile shows 100,000 to 150,000 clones, more than 65% of them singletons. Specimen: PBMCs. These receptors originate from a man between 18 and 35 years old in good health and CMV-seropositive.

The chain uses TRBV5-1 and TRBJ1-2; D remains ambiguous. Germline assignment: CDR1 SGHRS and CDR2 YFSETQ. The CDR3 runs to 16 residues. V lost 3 bases and J 4 bases, leaving 19 bases between the germline ends. The CDR3 loop reads CASSSPDISPPYGYTF. The CDR3 bases are TGCGCCAGCAGCTCTCCAGACATCTCCCCACCCTATGGCTACACCTTC. Full variable domain (missing parts from reference TRBV5-1 and TRBJ1-2): KAGVTQTPRYLIKTRGQQVTLSCSPISGHRSVSWYQQTPGQGLQFLFEYFSETQRNKGNFPGRFSGRQFSNSRSEMNVSTLELGDSALYLCASSSPDISPPYGYTFGSGTRLTVV.

This sequence joins TRBV19 and TRBJ1-5; D is unclear. The CDR3 covers 15 residues. V gave up 3 bases and J gave up 0 bases, with 9 bases separating them. CDR1 LNHDA and CDR2 SQIVND come from the germline V gene (reference sequence). This chain's CDR3 is CASSILEYSNQPQHF. The CDR3 DNA reads TGTGCCAGTAGTATTTTAGAATATAGCAATCAGCCCCAGCATTTT. Together with reference TRBV19 and TRBJ1-5, the CDR3 gives the full variable domain: DGGITQSPKYLFRKEGQNVTLSCEQNLNHDAMYWYRQDPGQGLRLIYYSQIVNDFQKGDIAEGYSVSREKKESFPLTVTSAQKNPTAFYLCASSILEYSNQPQHFGDGTRLSIL.

The V call is TRBV18, the J call TRBJ2-3, with 8 nucleotides matching TRBD1. This CDR3 has 16 amino acids. J gave up 6 bases and V 6 bases, and 14 bases lay outside the gene matches. Germline assignment: CDR1 KGHSH and CDR2 LQKENI. DNA for the CDR3: TGTGCCAGCTCTTCGTTCAGGGGGCGTACTGTCGATACGCAGTATTTT. Its protein product is CASSSFRGRTVDTQYF.

The V call is TRBV27, the J call TRBJ1-6; 10 bases map to TRBD1. The CDR3 has 14 residues. Germline trimming cut 10 bases from V and 9 bases from J; bases unmatched to any gene: 9. Germline V lookup: CDR1 MNHEY, CDR2 SMNVEV (reference sequence). CDR3 DNA sequence: TGTGCCACCGCAGCCGGGACAGGGGTTTCACCCCTCCACTTT. Residues: CATAAGTGVSPLHF.

The chain joins TRBV7-9 to TRBJ1-2; 7 bases map to TRBD1. The germline gives CDR1 SEHNR, CDR2 FQNEAQ (reference sequence). The V and J ends lost 9 bases and 2 bases, in that order; junction bases with no gene match: 3. The CDR3 runs to 12 residues. CDR3 loop: CASDRVNYGYTF. The CDR3 DNA reads TGTGCCAGTGACAGGGTGAACTATGGCTACACCTTC. Full variable domain (missing parts from reference TRBV7-9 and TRBJ1-2): DTGVSQNPRHKITKRGQNVTFRCDPISEHNRLYWYRQTLGQGPEFLTYFQNEAQLEKSRLLSDRFSAERPKGSFSTLEIQRTEQGDSAMYLCASDRVNYGYTFGSGTRLTVV.

The chain employs TRBV2 and TRBJ2-5; TRBD2 matches 11 bases. The CDR3 has 15 amino acids. Germline-derived CDR1 and CDR2 are SNHLY and FYNNEI. Trimming took 5 bases from V and 1 from J; bases not matched to a gene: 3. The CDR3 DNA reads TGTGCCAGCAGTCCGACTAGCGGGGTCCAAGAGACCCAGTACTTC. As protein: CASSPTSGVQETQYF. Looking up the rest from reference TRBV2 and TRBJ2-5 gives the full variable domain: EPEVTQTPSHQVTQMGQEVILRCVPISNHLYFYWYRQILGQKVEFLVSFYNNEISEKSEIFDDQFSVERPDGSNFTLKIRSTKLEDSAMYFCASSPTSGVQETQYFGPGTRLLVL.

This chain connects TRBV6-5 to TRBJ2-1; D gene unclear. The CDR3 has 13 residues. Germline V gene data show CDR1 as MNHEY and CDR2 as SVGAGI. Trimming cost V 2 bases and J 5 bases, with 7 bases left between them. The CDR3 region is CASSYALNNEQFF. The CDR3 DNA follows: TGTGCCAGCAGTTACGCGCTAAACAATGAGCAGTTCTTC.

A word on this clone: One end of the junction varies from germline; a read error may be responsible. The sample contains more than one DNA sequence encoding this CDR3. V usage is TRBV29-1 and J usage is TRBJ2-7; TRBD1 matches 8 bases. This CDR3 comprises 14 residues. Per germline, CDR1 SQVTM and CDR2 ANQGSEA. This CDR3 is CSVLRQGRKDEQYF. CDR3 DNA sequence: TGTAGCGTTCTACGACAGGGGCGAAAGGACGAGCAGTACTTC.

V is TRBV6-1 and J is TRBJ2-7; maybe TRBD1 (6 bases). V lost 7 bases, J lost 6 bases, and 16 bases lay in between. Germline V gene sequence: CDR1 MNHNS, CDR2 SASEGT. CDR3 length: 13 residues. CDR3 sequence: CASNLSRGFEQYF. The CDR3 DNA is TGTGCCAGCAATTTGTCCAGGGGATTCGAGCAGTACTTC.

This clone was detected only a few times. This chain joins TRBV14 and TRBJ2-1, with 12 bases identical to TRBD1. This CDR3 has 17 amino acids. V lost 1 base, J lost 7 bases, and 8 bases stayed unmatched. The germline gives CDR1 SGHDN, CDR2 FVKESK. The CDR3 protein is CASSQGLGQGAWNEQFF. Here the CDR3 DNA reads TGTGCCAGCAGCCAAGGACTGGGACAGGGGGCATGGAATGAGCAGTTCTTC. Looking up the rest from reference TRBV14 and TRBJ2-1 gives the full variable domain: EAGVTQFPSHSVIEKGQTVTLRCDPISGHDNLYWYRRVMGKEIKFLLHFVKESKQDESGMPNNRFLAERTGGTYSTLKVQPAELEDSGVYFCASSQGLGQGAWNEQFFGPGTRLTVL.